The 14 T cell receptor beta chains below come from one sample, sequenced in a study of shared clonotypes between healthy human individuals. Sequenced by immunoSEQ multiplex PCR; TCRdb stores in-frame clones only, minus some. The sample shows around 1.1 million clones, around 77% of them seen only once. Input material: memory CD4+ T cells from PBMCs. Subset noted: CD45RA-negative fraction. The receptors were sampled from a man younger than 35 in good health. Some clones in this sample may be carry-over from other donors' samples.

This chain uses TRBV2 with TRBJ2-3; D may be TRBD2 (6 bases). The CDR3 covers 14 residues. Trimming removed 6 bases from V and 0 bases from J, with 10 bases in between. Germline CDR1 SNHLY, CDR2 FYNNEI. The CDR3 loop reads CASRLADSTDTQYF. CDR3 sequence (DNA): TGTGCCAGCAGGTTAGCGGATAGCACAGATACGCAGTATTTT.

The chain combines TRBV13 with TRBJ1-1; possible D gene TRBD1, 5 bases. From germline, CDR1 is PRHDT and CDR2 FYEKMQ (reference sequence). The CDR3 spans 15 residues. The V gene lost 3 bases and the J gene lost 1 base, with 12 bases spanning the gap. In nucleotides, the CDR3 is TGTGCCAGCAGCTTTCGTGGGGGACGGAACACTGAAGCTTTCTTT. As protein: CASSFRGGRNTEAFF.

This clone was seen many times. The same CDR3 also results from other DNA sequences found in this sample. This chain links TRBV5-1 with TRBJ2-3, with TRBD1 as a possible D gene (6 bases). Germline loops: CDR1 SGHRS, CDR2 YFSETQ. Trimming pared 0 bases from V and 3 bases from J, leaving 11 bases between. The CDR3 has 15 amino acids. The CDR3 region is CASSLDGGGTDTQYF. CDR3 sequence (DNA): TGCGCCAGCAGCTTGGATGGGGGCGGGACAGATACGCAGTATTTT.

V gene TRBV7-9 combines with J gene TRBJ2-1; maybe TRBD2 (6 bases). V lost 7 bases and J lost 0, with 13 bases in between. Germline CDR1 is SEHNR and CDR2 is FQNEAQ (reference sequence). The CDR3 length is 15 residues. CDR3 loop: CASINAGSSYNEQFF. In nucleotides, the CDR3 is TGTGCCAGCATCAACGCGGGAAGCTCCTACAATGAGCAGTTCTTC.

CDR3 DNA sequence: TGCGCCAGCAGCTTGGCCCATGAGCAGTTCTTC. Encoded protein: CASSLAHEQFF. This chain links TRBV5-1 with TRBJ2-1; no definite D call. The V and J ends lost 0 bases and 8 bases respectively, with 3 bases between them. Germline loops: CDR1 SGHRS, CDR2 YFSETQ. The CDR3 is 11 amino acids.

This chain links TRBV10-2 with TRBJ1-5, with 8 nucleotides matching TRBD1. V lost 10 bases, J lost 1 base, and 6 bases stayed unmatched. CDR1 and CDR2 from the germline V gene are WSHSY and SAAADI. This CDR3 spans 14 amino acids. The CDR3: CATSDRVSNQPQHF. The CDR3 nucleotides are TGCGCCACGTCGGACAGGGTGAGCAATCAGCCCCAGCATTTT.

V and J are TRBV6-1 and TRBJ1-1; D might be TRBD1 (5 bases). CDR1 and CDR2 from the germline V gene are MNHNS and SASEGT. The CDR3 is 14 amino acids. V lost 6 bases to trimming and J lost 1 base, with 12 bases between them. CDR3 protein: CASSTLTGNTEAFF. The CDR3 DNA follows: TGTGCCAGCAGCACCCTTACAGGGAACACTGAAGCTTTCTTT.

The chain joins TRBV2 to TRBJ1-5; D might be TRBD1 (5 bases). This CDR3 has 13 amino acids. With 9 bases removed from V and 2 bases from J, the gap between germline ends came to 11 bases. Germline assignment: CDR1 SNHLY and CDR2 FYNNEI. CDR3 coding DNA: TGTGCCAGTGGGGGGAGGGGCAATCAGCCCCAGCATTTT. Its protein is CASGGRGNQPQHF.

The chain employs TRBV7-2 and TRBJ1-3, with no clear D. Trimming stripped 2 bases from V and 4 bases from J, with 12 bases between. The CDR3 runs 15 residues. CDR1 SGHTA and CDR2 FQGNSA come from the germline V gene. The CDR3 sequence is CASSLSVPRGNTIYF. In nucleotides, the CDR3 is TGTGCCAGCAGCTTATCGGTCCCGCGCGGAAACACCATATATTTT.

J is TRBJ1-5 and V is TRBV27, with 8 bases lining up with TRBD1. The CDR3 sequence is 15 residues long. Losses at the gene ends were 5 bases for V and 2 bases for J; bases not matched to a gene: 5. The germline V gene has CDR1 MNHEY and CDR2 SMNVEV (reference sequence). The chain's CDR3 is CASSPKQGGNQPQHF. The CDR3 DNA follows: TGTGCCAGCAGTCCTAAACAGGGGGGCAATCAGCCCCAGCATTTT.

This chain joins TRBV7-2 and TRBJ1-1; D call uncertain. There are 13 residues in the CDR3. The V gene's germline CDR1 is SGHTA and CDR2 FQGNSA. V shed 6 bases and J shed 4 bases, with 12 bases lying between them. The CDR3 sequence: CASRATSSTEAFF. The DNA of the CDR3 is TGTGCCAGCAGGGCGACTTCATCCACTGAAGCTTTCTTT. The variable domain in full, with the rest retrieved from reference TRBV7-2 and TRBJ1-1, is GAGVSQSPSNKVTEKGKDVELRCDPISGHTALYWYRQSLGQGLEFLIYFQGNSAPDKSGLPSDRFSAERTGGSVSTLTIQRTQQEDSAVYLCASRATSSTEAFFGQGTRLTVV.

The V call is TRBV5-1, the J call TRBJ2-5; 7 bases fit TRBD2. The CDR3 spans 15 residues. CDR1 is SGHRS, CDR2 YFSETQ, per germline. With 3 bases clipped from V and 0 bases from J, the junction kept 5 bases outside the gene matches. CDR3 in DNA: TGCGCCAGCAGCTCGAGCGGGAACTACCAAGAGACCCAGTACTTC. As protein: CASSSSGNYQETQYF.

A remark on this clone: Other DNA sequences in the sample encode the same CDR3. V gene TRBV5-1 combines with J gene TRBJ1-1, with 7 bases aligning to TRBD1. CDR1 is SGHRS, CDR2 YFSETQ, per germline. Unmatched junction bases numbered 2, after V lost 3 bases and J lost 3 bases. There are 13 residues in the CDR3. Here the CDR3 DNA reads TGCGCCAGCAGCTCAGGGGGGGACACTGAAGCTTTCTTT. Protein sequence: CASSSGGDTEAFF.

The rearrangement uses TRBV2 and TRBJ1-5, with 11 bases lining up with TRBD1. CDR3 length: 19 amino acids. Germline trimming cut 4 bases from V and 0 bases from J; bases unmatched to any gene: 11. In germline, CDR1 is SNHLY, CDR2 FYNNEI. The CDR3 spells CASSASGTGGYYSNQPQHF. In DNA form, the CDR3 reads TGTGCCAGCAGTGCCTCCGGGACAGGGGGATACTATAGCAATCAGCCCCAGCATTTT.